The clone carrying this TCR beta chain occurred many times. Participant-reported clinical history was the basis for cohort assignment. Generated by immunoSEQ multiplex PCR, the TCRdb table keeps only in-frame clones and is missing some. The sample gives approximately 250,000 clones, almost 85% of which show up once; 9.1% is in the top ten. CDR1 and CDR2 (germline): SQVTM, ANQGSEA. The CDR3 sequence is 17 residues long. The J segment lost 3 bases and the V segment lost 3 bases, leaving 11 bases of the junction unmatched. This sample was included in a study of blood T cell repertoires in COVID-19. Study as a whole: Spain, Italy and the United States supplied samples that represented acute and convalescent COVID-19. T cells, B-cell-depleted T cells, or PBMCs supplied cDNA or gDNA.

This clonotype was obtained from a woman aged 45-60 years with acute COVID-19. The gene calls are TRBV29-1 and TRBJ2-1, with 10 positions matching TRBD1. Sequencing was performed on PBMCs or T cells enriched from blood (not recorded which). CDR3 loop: CSVDDEPWTGGYNEQFF. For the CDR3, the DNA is TGCAGCGTTGATGATGAGCCCTGGACAGGGGGCTACAATGAGCAGTTCTTC.